What follows are 13 T cell receptor beta chains derived from one specimen sequenced in a study of human T cells and chemical hapten exposure. The time point here: patch test 2, 6 weeks after DPC sensitization. The treatment is: therapeutic diphenylcyclopropenone sensitization with weekly scalp DPC. TCRdb passed the RACE reads through MiXCR, listing each CDR3 protein once. The sample includes roughly 69,000 distinct CDR3 sequences, 10% of them seen just once. This sample comprised whole blood, obtained in connection with sensitization to the hapten diphenylcyclopropenone (DPC). These TCRs come from a woman between 50 and 59 years old with alopecia areata. Some clones in this sample may be carry-over from other donors' samples.

The genes are TRBV2 and TRBJ1-2; TRBD1 agrees at 11 bases. CDR1 is SNHLY and CDR2 is FYNNEI in the germline V gene. The CDR3 is made up of 15 amino acids. V shed 6 bases and J 4 bases; nucleotides not matched to a gene: 7. The CDR3 DNA is TGTGCCAGCAGAACCGGACAGGGGGCAGGCTATGGCTACACCTTC. This gives the protein CASRTGQGAGYGYTF.

This clonotype has a count of ten or more. The chain uses TRBV12-3 or TRBV12-4 and TRBJ2-1, with 9 positions matching TRBD2. The CDR3 extends over 17 amino acids. V gave up 3 bases and J gave up 7 bases; unmatched junction bases: 13. In nucleotides, the CDR3 is TGTGCCAGCAGTTTTATGGTCTGGGTAGCGGGAGAAAATGAGCAGTTCTTC. This gives the protein CASSFMVWVAGENEQFF.

There are many counts of this clonotype. The J gene is TRBJ2-1, the V gene TRBV3-1; no clear D. The CDR3 totals 11 residues. Looked up from germline, CDR1 is LGHDT and CDR2 is YNNKEL (reference sequence). V was pared by 1 base and J by 15 bases, with 10 bases between. The CDR3 bases are TGTGCCAGCAGCCAAGCTGCTATCCGGTTCTTC. As protein: CASSQAAIRFF.

To note about this clonotype: A read error may be the cause here, since a much bigger clone is one base away. V usage is TRBV2 and J usage is TRBJ1-4, with TRBD1 matching over 10 bases. The trim removed 6 bases at V and 4 bases at J, leaving 8 bases unmatched. The CDR3 is 16 residues long. In germline, CDR1 is SNHLY, CDR2 FYNNEI. The CDR3 DNA reads TGTGCCAGCAGAGATCCGGGACAGGGGCGTAATGAAAAACTGTTTTTT. Translation: CASRDPGQGRNEKLFF.

This clonotype showed up many times. J is TRBJ1-5 and V is TRBV18, with TRBD1 matching 11 bases. The CDR3 contains 15 residues. From germline, CDR1 is KGHSH and CDR2 LQKENI. V was pared by 6 bases and J by 4 bases, with 5 bases of the junction left unmatched. The CDR3 is CASSPGQGENQPQHF. In DNA, the CDR3 is TGTGCCAGCTCTCCGGGACAGGGGGAAAATCAGCCCCAGCATTTT. The full variable domain, rest sourced from reference TRBV18 and TRBJ1-5, is NAGVMQNPRHLVRRRGQEARLRCSPMKGHSHVYWYRQLPEEGLKFMVYLQKENIIDESGMPKERFSAEFPKEGPSILRIQQVVRGDSAAYFCASSPGQGENQPQHFGDGTRLSIL.

The rearrangement joins TRBV10-3 to TRBJ1-1; D uncertain. The V end was cut by 7 bases, the J end by 0 bases, with 9 bases between. The germline V gene has CDR1 ENHRY and CDR2 SYGVKD. The CDR3 has 13 residues. The CDR3 bases are TGTGCCATCAAGGACGGCCTGAACACTGAAGCTTTCTTT. Residues: CAIKDGLNTEAFF.

The chain uses TRBV6-2 or TRBV6-3 and TRBJ2-4; D not resolved. Trimming removed 2 bases at V and 1 base at J, with 3 bases between. This CDR3 has 13 residues. The germline V gene encodes CDR1 MNHEY and CDR2 SVGEGT. The CDR3 loop reads CASSYRAKNIQYF. DNA for the CDR3: TGTGCCAGCAGTTACAGGGCCAAAAACATTCAGTACTTC.

This clonotype appeared a few times. CDR3 protein: CASSGLAEPTDTQYF. The CDR3 DNA is TGCGCCAGCAGCGGACTAGCGGAACCCACAGATACGCAGTATTTT. The V and J genes are TRBV5-1 and TRBJ2-3, with 10 bases that match TRBD2. The trim removed 4 bases at V and 2 bases at J, leaving 4 bases unmatched. The V gene's germline CDR1 is SGHRS and CDR2 YFSETQ. This CDR3 contains 15 residues.

This clonotype was detected ten times or more. V gene TRBV2 combines with J gene TRBJ2-3; D gene ambiguous. CDR1 and CDR2 (germline): SNHLY, FYNNEI. V was pared by 1 base and J by 2 bases, with 10 bases between. The CDR3 consists of 15 residues. CDR3 bases: TGTGCCAGCAGTGAAGGGGCCACAGACACAGATACGCAGTATTTT. It codes for CASSEGATDTDTQYF.

As for this clonotype: One base away lies a much larger clone, so this may be a sequencing read error. This rearrangement joins TRBV11-1 to TRBJ1-4, with D tentatively TRBD1 (5 bases). Germline V CDR1 and CDR2: SGHAT, FQDESV (reference sequence). The CDR3 spans 13 residues. V lost 5 bases to trimming and J lost 6 bases, with 10 bases between them. CDR3 residues: CASSRNRHEKLFF. DNA of the CDR3: TGTGCCAGCAGCCGGAACAGGCATGAAAAACTGTTTTTT.

The chain carries TRBV6-1 and TRBJ1-2; D ambiguous. CDR3 length: 11 residues. V was pared by 2 bases and J by 7 bases, with 5 bases between. Germline values: CDR1 MNHNS, CDR2 SASEGT. This CDR3 is CASSEIFGYTF. In nucleotides, the CDR3 is TGTGCCAGCAGTGAAATTTTTGGCTACACCTTC.

The V gene is TRBV6-1, the J gene TRBJ2-2; 8 bases fit TRBD2. This CDR3 is built from 15 residues. Trimming at V came to 5 bases and at J to 1 base, leaving 3 bases not matched to a gene. Germline V gene lookup returns CDR1 MNHNS and CDR2 SASEGT. The CDR3 DNA sequence: TGTGCCAGCAGTCCCGGGACTAGGAACACCGGGGAGCTGTTTTTT. This encodes CASSPGTRNTGELFF.

This clonotype was counted between two and nine times. The chain couples TRBV12-3 or TRBV12-4 to TRBJ2-1; TRBD2 matches at 9 bases. This CDR3 has 15 residues. J lost 6 bases, V lost 3 bases, and 6 bases had no gene match. The CDR3 reads CASSFSGSSFNEQFF. The CDR3 DNA follows: TGTGCCAGCAGTTTTAGCGGGAGCAGCTTCAATGAGCAGTTCTTC.